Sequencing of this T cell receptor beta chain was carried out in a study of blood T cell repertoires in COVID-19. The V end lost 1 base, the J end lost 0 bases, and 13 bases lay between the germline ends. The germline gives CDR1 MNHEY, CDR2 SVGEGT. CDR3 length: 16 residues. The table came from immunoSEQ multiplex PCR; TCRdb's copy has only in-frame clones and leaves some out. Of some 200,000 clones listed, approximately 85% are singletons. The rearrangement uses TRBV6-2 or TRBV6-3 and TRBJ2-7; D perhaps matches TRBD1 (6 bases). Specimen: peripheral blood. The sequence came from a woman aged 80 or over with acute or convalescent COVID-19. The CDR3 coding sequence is TGTGCCAGCAGTTACTTACAGGGTCGGAACTCCTACGAGCAGTACTTC. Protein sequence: CASSYLQGRNSYEQYF.